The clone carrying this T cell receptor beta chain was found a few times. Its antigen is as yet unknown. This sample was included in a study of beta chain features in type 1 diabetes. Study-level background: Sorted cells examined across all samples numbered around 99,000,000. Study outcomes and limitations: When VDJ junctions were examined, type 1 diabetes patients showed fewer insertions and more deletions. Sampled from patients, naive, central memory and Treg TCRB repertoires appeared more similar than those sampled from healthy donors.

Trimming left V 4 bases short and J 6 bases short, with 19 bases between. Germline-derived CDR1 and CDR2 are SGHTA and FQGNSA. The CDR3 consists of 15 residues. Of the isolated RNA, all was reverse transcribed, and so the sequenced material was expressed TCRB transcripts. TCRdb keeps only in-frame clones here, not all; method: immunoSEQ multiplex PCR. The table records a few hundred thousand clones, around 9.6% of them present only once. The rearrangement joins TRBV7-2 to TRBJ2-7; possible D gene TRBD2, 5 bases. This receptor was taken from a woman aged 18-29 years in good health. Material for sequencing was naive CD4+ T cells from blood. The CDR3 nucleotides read TGTGCCAGCAGCTCCGCCCCGGTCGGGGTTTTCGAGCAGTACTTC. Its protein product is CASSSAPVGVFEQYF.